A selection of T cell receptor beta chains follows, all from one sample in a study of cytomegalovirus exposure and HLA in healthy donors. Sequenced by immunoSEQ multiplex PCR; TCRdb stores in-frame clones only, minus some. Among 200,000 to 250,000 clones listed, roughly 82% were seen once. Material for sequencing was PBMCs. The receptors shown here come from a woman aged 40-49 years in good health and CMV-seropositive. Each CDR3 is given with its conserved first and last residue. A D gene is named only where the DNA matches it firmly. Some rows mark clone size as missing; the rest say once, few, many or name a class of expanded clone.

v_gene	d_gene	abundance	j_gene	CDR3nt	CDR3aa
TRBV30	.	few	TRBJ1-5	TGTGCCTGGAGTAGACAAATAGGTTCGGCATATAGCAATCAGCCCCAGCATTTT	CAWSRQIGSAYSNQPQHF
TRBV29-1	.	.	TRBJ2-1	TGCAGCGCTCCCCTCGGGGGATCCTACAATGAGCAGTTCTTC	CSAPLGGSYNEQFF
TRBV6-1	TRBD1	.	TRBJ1-2	TGTGCCAGCAGTCAACGGACAGGGGGGAGCTATGGCTACACCTTC	CASSQRTGGSYGYTF
TRBV5-6	.	.	TRBJ1-2	TGTGCCAGCAGCTTGCGGGATAGATTCTATGGCTACACCTTC	CASSLRDRFYGYTF
TRBV7-9	TRBD1	.	TRBJ1-5	TGTGCCAGCAGCTTAGGACAGGGAAGCAATCAGCCCCAGCATTTT	CASSLGQGSNQPQHF
TRBV7-2	.	.	TRBJ2-5	TGTGCCAGCAGCCTGAGTCCCGGGGACCAAGAGACCCAGTACTTC	CASSLSPGDQETQYF
TRBV10-1	TRBD1	few	TRBJ2-5	TGCGCCAGCAGTGAGTCGAACAGGGGAAAGACCCAGTACTTC	CASSESNRGKTQYF
TRBV11-3	TRBD2	.	TRBJ2-3	TGTGCCAGCAGCTTAGGAGCGGGGAGGACAGATACGCAGTATTTT	CASSLGAGRTDTQYF
TRBV10-3	TRBD1	.	TRBJ2-7	TGTGCCATCAGTGAGCCAGCCGGGACAGGGTCCCTATACGAGCAGTACTTC	CAISEPAGTGSLYEQYF
TRBV7-9	.	once	TRBJ1-4	TGTTCCAGCAGCTTAAGCATGGGAGGTAATGAAAAACTGTTTTTT	CSSSLSMGGNEKLFF
TRBV29-1	TRBD1	.	TRBJ1-2	TGCAGCTCCGGGACAGGGCGATATGGCTACACCTTC	CSSGTGRYGYTF
TRBV4-3	.	few	TRBJ2-5	TGCGCCAGCAGCGGTAACGGGGGGCCGGAGACCCAGTACTTC	CASSGNGGPETQYF
TRBV7-3	.	.	TRBJ2-2	TGTGCCAGCAGCTTAGGCGGGGGCGGGAACACCGGGGAGCTGTTTTTT	CASSLGGGGNTGELFF
TRBV6-5	.	few	TRBJ1-2	TGTGCCAGCAGACCCCTCATGCGTGGCTACACCTTC	CASRPLMRGYTF
TRBV19	TRBD1	.	TRBJ1-2	TGTGCCAGTAGTATGGGGACAGGAATAAATGGCTACACCTTC	CASSMGTGINGYTF
TRBV6-5	.	.	TRBJ1-3	TGTGCCAGCACAGGTGCCGGAAACACCATATATTTT	CASTGAGNTIYF
TRBV30	.	.	TRBJ2-7	TGTGCCTGGAGAAGACAGGAGATCTACGAGCAGTACTTC	CAWRRQEIYEQYF
TRBV29-1	.	.	TRBJ2-7	TGCAGCGTTGAAAGGATGGAGGGCTACGAGCAGTACTTC	CSVERMEGYEQYF
TRBV6-5	TRBD2	.	TRBJ2-5	TGTGCCAGCAGTTACTCTGGGACTAGGGGGACCCAGTACTTC	CASSYSGTRGTQYF
TRBV7-2	.	once	TRBJ2-3	TGTGCCAGCAGCGCCACCGGGAGCACAGATACGCAGTATTTT	CASSATGSTDTQYF
TRBV10-3	TRBD1	once	TRBJ1-2	TGTGCCATCAGGCGGTTGACAGGGTCTGGCTACACCTTC	CAIRRLTGSGYTF
TRBV7-2	.	.	TRBJ2-7	TGTGCCAGCAGCTTAAGGAGTAAAGGCGAGCAGTACTTC	CASSLRSKGEQYF
TRBV5-1	.	.	TRBJ1-2	TGCGCCAGCAGCTTGCCGGGGGTGCCGATTGGCTACACCTTC	CASSLPGVPIGYTF